In this sample, the clone carrying this T cell receptor beta chain turned up many times. Its specificity is unknown. The source of the sample is a study of T cell repertoires in cytomegalovirus infection. Study-level information: CMV infection together with matching HLA type was indicated by public TCR beta signatures.

The CDR3 runs to 14 residues. Germline lookup yields CDR1 SGHRS and CDR2 YFSETQ. V was cut by 4 bases and J by 3 bases, with 13 bases left in between. General study results and limits: It was HLA-C-restricted CMV-specific TCR beta clonotypes that dominated the response ex vivo.

TCRdb independently ran MiXCR on the reads; one entry per CDR3 protein. The sample consists of roughly 230,000 distinct CDR3 sequences, 17% of them appearing once. This receptor was taken from a human donor in good health (CMV status not recorded). Some clones in this sample may be carry-over from other donors' samples. V and J are TRBV5-1 and TRBJ1-1, with a possible D match to TRBD1 (5 bases). The sample comprised CD8+ T cells from PBMCs. The CDR3 coding sequence is TGCGCCAGCAGCGGGGCGGGGGGTTACACTGAAGCTTTCTTT. Translating gives CASSGAGGYTEAFF.